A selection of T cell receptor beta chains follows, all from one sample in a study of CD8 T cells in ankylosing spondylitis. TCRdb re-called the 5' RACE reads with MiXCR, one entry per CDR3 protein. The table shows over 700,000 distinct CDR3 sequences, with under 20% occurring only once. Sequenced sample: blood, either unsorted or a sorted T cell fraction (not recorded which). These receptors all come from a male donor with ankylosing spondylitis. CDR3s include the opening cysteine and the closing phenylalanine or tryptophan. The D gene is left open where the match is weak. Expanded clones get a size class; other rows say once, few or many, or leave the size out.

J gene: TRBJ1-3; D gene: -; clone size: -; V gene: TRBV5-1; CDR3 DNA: TGCGCCAGCACCCTTGGCTACTCTGGAAACACCATATATTTT; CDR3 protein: CASTLGYSGNTIYF
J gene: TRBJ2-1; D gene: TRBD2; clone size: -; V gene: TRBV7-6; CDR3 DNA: TGTGCCAGCGCCCTAGCGGGGTACAATGAGCAGTTCTTC; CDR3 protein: CASALAGYNEQFF
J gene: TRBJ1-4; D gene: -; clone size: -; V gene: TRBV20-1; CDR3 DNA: TGCAGTGCGGGCGGGGGGGCCTCTAATGAAAAACTGTTTTTT; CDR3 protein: CSAGGGASNEKLFF
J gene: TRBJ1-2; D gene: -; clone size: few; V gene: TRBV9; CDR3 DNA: TGTGCCAGCAGCAGGAGGCCGGGGGCATCGAACTATGGCTACACCTTC; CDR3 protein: CASSRRPGASNYGYTF
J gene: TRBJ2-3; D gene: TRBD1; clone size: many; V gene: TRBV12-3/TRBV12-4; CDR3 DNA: TGTGCCAGCAGCCCCGACAGGGCGGGCACAGATACGCAGTATTTT; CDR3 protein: CASSPDRAGTDTQYF
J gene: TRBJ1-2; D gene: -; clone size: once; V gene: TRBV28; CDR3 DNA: TGTGCCAGCAGTTTCCTGGACAGCGCTTATGGCTACACCTTC; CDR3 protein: CASSFLDSAYGYTF
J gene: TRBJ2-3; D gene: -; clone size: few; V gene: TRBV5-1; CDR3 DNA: TGCGCCAGCAGTCGCTCCATGGGTGATACGCAGTATTTT; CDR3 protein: CASSRSMGDTQYF
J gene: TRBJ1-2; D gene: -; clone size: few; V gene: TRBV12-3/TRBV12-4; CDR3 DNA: TGTGCCAGCAGTTTTAGGTATCCTCAGGGTCATGGCTACACCTTC; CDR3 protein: CASSFRYPQGHGYTF
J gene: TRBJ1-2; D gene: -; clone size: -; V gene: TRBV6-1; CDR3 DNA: TGTGCCAGCAGTGAAAGGGGACGGGGTGGTGGCTACACCTTC; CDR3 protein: CASSERGRGGGYTF
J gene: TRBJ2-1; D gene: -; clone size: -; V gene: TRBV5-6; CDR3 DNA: TGTGCCAGCAGCCTTCGTGGGGAGGGGGACAATGAGCAGTTCTTC; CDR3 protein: CASSLRGEGDNEQFF
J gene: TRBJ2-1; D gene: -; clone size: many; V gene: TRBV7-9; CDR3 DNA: TGTGCCAGCAGCTTAGGGGGGTCGGCCCATGAGCAGTTCTTC; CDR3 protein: CASSLGGSAHEQFF
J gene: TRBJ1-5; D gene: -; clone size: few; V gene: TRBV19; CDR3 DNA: TGTGCCAGTAGTAGCGACGACACGCCGGGGCAGCCCCAGCATTTT; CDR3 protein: CASSSDDTPGQPQHF
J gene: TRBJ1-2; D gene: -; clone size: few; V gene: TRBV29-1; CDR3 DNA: TGCAGCGTTGTAGTTTACCGTACCCCGGCCTATGGCTACACCTTC; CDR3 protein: CSVVVYRTPAYGYTF
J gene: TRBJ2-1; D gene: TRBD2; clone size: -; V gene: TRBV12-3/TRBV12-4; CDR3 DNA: TGTGCCAGCAGTACATTAGCGGGGTACTCCTACAATGAGCAGTTCTTC; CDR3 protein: CASSTLAGYSYNEQFF
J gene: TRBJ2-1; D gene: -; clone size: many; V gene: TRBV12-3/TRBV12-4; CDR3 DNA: TGTGCCAGCTCCCAGGGCCCCTACAATGAGCAGTTCTTC; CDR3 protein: CASSQGPYNEQFF
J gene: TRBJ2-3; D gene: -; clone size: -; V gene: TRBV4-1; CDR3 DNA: TGCGCCAGCAGCCAAGAGGGGACACTAAGGACGGATACGCAGTATTTT; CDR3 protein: CASSQEGTLRTDTQYF
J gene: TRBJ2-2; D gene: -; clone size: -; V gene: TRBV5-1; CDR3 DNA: TGCGCCAGCAGCTTGGGGGTGGACACCGGGGAGCTGTTTTTT; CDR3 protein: CASSLGVDTGELFF
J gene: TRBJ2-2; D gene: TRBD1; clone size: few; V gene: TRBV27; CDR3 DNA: TGTGCCAGCAGAGACAGGGGATCTAACGGGGAGCTGTTTTTT; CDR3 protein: CASRDRGSNGELFF
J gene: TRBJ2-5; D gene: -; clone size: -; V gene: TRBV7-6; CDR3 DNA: TGTGCCAGCAGCTTTAGCGAATACCAAGAGACCCAGTACTTC; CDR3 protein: CASSFSEYQETQYF
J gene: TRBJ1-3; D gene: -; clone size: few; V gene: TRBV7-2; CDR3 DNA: TGTGCCAGCAGCTCACACAGGAGCTCTGGAAACACCATATATTTT; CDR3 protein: CASSSHRSSGNTIYF
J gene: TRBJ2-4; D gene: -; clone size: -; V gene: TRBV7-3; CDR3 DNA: TGTGCCAGCAGCTTATGGTGTCGGTACTTC; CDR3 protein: CASSLWCRYF
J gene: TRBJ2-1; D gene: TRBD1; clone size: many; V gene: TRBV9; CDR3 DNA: TGTGCCAGCAGCGGCTCGGACAGGGGGCTAGTTAACCAGTTCTTC; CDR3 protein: CASSGSDRGLVNQFF
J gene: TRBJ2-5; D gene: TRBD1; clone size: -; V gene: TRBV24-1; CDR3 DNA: TGTGCCACCAGTGTGTTTGAGGGGGCTCAAGAGACCCAGTACTTC; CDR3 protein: CATSVFEGAQETQYF
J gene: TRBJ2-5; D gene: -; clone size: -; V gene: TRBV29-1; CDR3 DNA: TGCAGCGTTGGGGTCGGGGGGCCCGCAGAGACCCAGTACTTC; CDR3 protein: CSVGVGGPAETQYF
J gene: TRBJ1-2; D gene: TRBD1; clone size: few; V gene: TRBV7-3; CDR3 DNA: TGTGCCAGCAGCTTGGCAGGGGGCACTAATTACGATGGCTACACCTTC; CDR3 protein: CASSLAGGTNYDGYTF
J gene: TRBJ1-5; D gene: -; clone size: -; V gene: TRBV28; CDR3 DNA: TGTGCCAGCAGTTTACCTGTTGGGAACAATCAGCCCCAGCATTTT; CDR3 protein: CASSLPVGNNQPQHF
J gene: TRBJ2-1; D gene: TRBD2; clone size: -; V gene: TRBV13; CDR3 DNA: TGTGCCAGCAGCGTTAGAAGGCTAGCGGTATACAATGAGCAGTTCTTC; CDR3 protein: CASSVRRLAVYNEQFF
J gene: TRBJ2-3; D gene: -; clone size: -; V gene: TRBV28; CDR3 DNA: TGTGCCAGCAGTTTATGGGGCCTAAGCACAGATACGCAGTATTTT; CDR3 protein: CASSLWGLSTDTQYF
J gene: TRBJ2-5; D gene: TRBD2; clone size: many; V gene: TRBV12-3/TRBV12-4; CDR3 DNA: TGTGCCAGCAGCGGGGGGTACCAAGAGACCCAGTACTTC; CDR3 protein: CASSGGYQETQYF